One TCR beta chain is described in this entry. V lost 5 bases, J lost 3 bases, and 4 bases stayed unmatched. Germline CDR1 reads LGHNA; CDR2 reads YSLEER. This CDR3 has 13 residues. The source of the sample is a study of PD-1 blockade in classical Hodgkin lymphoma. The time point was: cycle 4 day 1 (C4D1), after less than seven weeks of nivolumab. Each patient experienced a relapse that followed autologous stem cell transplantation, and brentuximab vedotin exposure varied. Method: immunoSEQ multiplex PCR; TCRdb's copy keeps in-frame clones and lacks some. The profile shows about 21,000 clones, around 85% of them singletons.

The chain employs TRBV4-3 and TRBJ2-7; 7 bases match TRBD1. This TCR was sampled from a human donor with classical Hodgkin lymphoma. Sequencing was performed on peripheral blood mononuclear cells (PBMCs), taken before the fourth cycle of nivolumab. The CDR3 loop reads CASSTGVYYEQYF. The CDR3 nucleotides are TGCGCCAGCAGCACAGGGGTGTACTACGAGCAGTACTTC.